This TCR beta chain emerged from a study of blood T cell repertoires in COVID-19. Whole-study context: The cDNA or gDNA used as material had been derived from T cells, B-cell-depleted T cells, or PBMCs.

The germline V gene has CDR1 SGDLS and CDR2 YYNGEE. V was pared by 4 bases and J by 0 bases, with 10 bases of the junction left unmatched. This CDR3 comprises 17 residues. Generated by immunoSEQ multiplex PCR, the TCRdb table keeps only in-frame clones and is missing some. The repertoire consists of 70,000 to 100,000 clones, with approximately 88% occurring once and the leading ten covering roughly 45%. The V gene is TRBV9, the J gene TRBJ2-1, with TRBD2 identical over 7 bases. The clonotype was recovered from a human donor in a cohort sampled during active COVID-19. Sequences were obtained from peripheral blood. CDR3 protein: CASSPRSGDSSYNEQFF. DNA for the CDR3: TGTGCCAGCAGCCCCCGAAGCGGGGATAGCTCCTACAATGAGCAGTTCTTC.